Detailed here is one T cell receptor (beta chain). Its antigen is not identified. This sample is part of a study of T cell responses to AZD1222 COVID-19 vaccine. Findings and caveats of the study: White British people made up most donors, females outnumbered males, and clonal diversity was possibly underestimated. Among AZD1222 vaccinees, only six or seven were seropositive at baseline. Regions left unmutated in variants are reportedly the target of nearly half of spike-specific TCRs. Elevations in Spike-specific TCR breadth and depth followed administration of two AZD1222 doses.

This CDR3 contains 13 residues. From germline, CDR1 is MNHEY and CDR2 SMNVEV (reference sequence). Between the trimmed V and J ends, which lost 2 bases and 10 bases, there was a span of 12 bases. Assay: immunoSEQ multiplex PCR; the TCRdb copy retains only in-frame clones and omits some. The sample has 200,000 or so clones, more than 75% seen once. The TCR sequence derives from an adult in good health. The rearrangement joins TRBV27 to TRBJ2-1, with a tentative D call TRBD2 (5 bases). The sample consisted of peripheral blood, taken on day 0 of MenACWY control vaccination. This CDR3 is CASSLGGEREQFF. The CDR3, as DNA: TGTGCCAGCAGTTTAGGAGGAGAGCGGGAGCAGTTCTTC.